Presented here are 7 T cell receptor beta chains from one specimen sequenced in a study of OX40 agonist ivuxolimab in advanced cancers. Assay used: immunoSEQ multiplex PCR; TCRdb lists only in-frame clones, some missing. The sample has 65,000 to 80,000 clones, about nine tenths seen once. The material was CD4+ or CD8+ T cells sorted from blood, obtained in a trial of the OX40 agonist ivuxolimab. The receptors stem from an adult with an advanced solid tumor such as melanoma, head and neck, liver or kidney cancer.

The chain combines TRBV10-3 with TRBJ2-7; D perhaps matches TRBD2 (5 bases). V lost 3 bases and J lost 6, with 12 bases in between. Germline CDR1 ENHRY, CDR2 SYGVKD. The CDR3 contains 13 residues. Here the CDR3 DNA reads TGTGCCATCAGTGACGGGGTGATGGCCGAGCAGTACTTC. Its protein is CAISDGVMAEQYF.

The chain links TRBV11-3 to TRBJ2-7; 7 nucleotides line up with TRBD1. Germline V gives CDR1 SGHNT, CDR2 YENEEA. This CDR3 region has 15 residues. Trimming at V came to 4 bases and at J to 1 base, leaving 7 bases not matched to a gene. The CDR3 region has the DNA TGTGCCAGCAGCTCGGACAGGAAGGTGTCCTACGAGCAGTACTTC. This encodes CASSSDRKVSYEQYF.

The J gene is TRBJ2-2, the V gene TRBV7-2, with a weak D call TRBD1 (6 bases). Trimming stripped 6 bases from V and 0 bases from J, with 14 bases between. The CDR3 has 16 amino acids. Germline V lookup: CDR1 SGHTA, CDR2 FQGNSA. The CDR3 protein is CASSSTNRANTGELFF. The CDR3 region has the DNA TGTGCCAGCAGTTCGACCAACAGGGCGAACACCGGGGAGCTGTTTTTT.

This clone was detected only once. The gene calls are TRBV5-1 and TRBJ2-3, with 7 bases that match TRBD1. The V gene's germline CDR1 is SGHRS and CDR2 YFSETQ. There are 15 residues in the CDR3. J was trimmed by 3 bases and V by 4 bases; bases with no gene match: 8. The CDR3 region has the DNA TGCGCCAGCAGCCACCGACAGGGTGGGACAGATACGCAGTATTTT. Residues: CASSHRQGGTDTQYF. The full variable domain, with the rest looked up from reference TRBV5-1 and TRBJ2-3, is KAGVTQTPRYLIKTRGQQVTLSCSPISGHRSVSWYQQTPGQGLQFLFEYFSETQRNKGNFPGRFSGRQFSNSRSEMNVSTLELGDSALYLCASSHRQGGTDTQYFGPGTRLTVL.

The chain is built from TRBV7-2 and TRBJ2-1, with D perhaps TRBD2 (6 bases). Germline V gene data show CDR1 as SGHTA and CDR2 as FQGNSA. The CDR3 runs to 17 residues. V was pared by 0 bases and J by 4 bases, with 16 bases between. CDR3 nucleotides: TGTGCCAGCAGCTTAGCGCATTCGGGGGTGGGGTACAATGAGCAGTTCTTC. Its translation is CASSLAHSGVGYNEQFF.

This chain links TRBV28 with TRBJ1-6; unclear D gene. V lost 2 bases, J lost 10 bases, and 6 bases lay in between. CDR3 size: 12 residues. The germline V gene has CDR1 MDHEN and CDR2 SYDVKM. The CDR3: CASSLPLSPLHF. CDR3 coding DNA: TGTGCCAGCAGTTTACCCTTATCACCCCTCCACTTT.

The gene calls are TRBV29-1 and TRBJ2-7; D uncertain. Trimming left V 5 bases short and J 1 base short, with 15 bases between. CDR3 length equals 14 residues. Germline CDR1 and CDR2: SQVTM and ANQGSEA. CDR3 coding DNA: TGCAGCGTTTCTGGTCAGGTAGTTTCCTACGAGCAGTACTTC. Translation gives CSVSGQVVSYEQYF.